This record covers a single T cell receptor beta chain. Its antigen is undetermined. These data originate in a study of CD4 T cells in relation to SARS-CoV-2 and coronaviruses. Study-level information: The negative reference was HIV-1 Nef peptide pool or peptide-free culture.

CD4+ T cells from unexposed donors were obtained before the COVID-19 pandemic (2011-2018). The cells were cultured for around ten days before CD4+ T cells were isolated. Each well had two million PBMCs in roughly 5% human AB serum with IL-2. Half the medium was replaced with IL-2 medium on days 3 and 7. The germline gives CDR1 SEHNR, CDR2 FQNEAQ (reference sequence). CDR3 size: 15 residues. Between the trimmed V and J ends, which lost 4 bases and 2 bases, there was a span of 13 bases. TCRdb's table, derived via immunoSEQ multiplex PCR, lists solely in-frame clones and lacks some. Here the sample spans tens of thousands of clones, about 80% being singletons.

The V gene is TRBV7-9, the J gene TRBJ2-3, with a tentative D call TRBD1 (6 bases). This sequence was found in a human donor in good health. Sequences were obtained from CD4+ T cells from PBMCs, cultured in vitro. The CDR3 region has the DNA TGTGCCAGCAGCTCGGGAACAGGGCACACAGATACGCAGTATTTT. The encoded protein is CASSSGTGHTDTQYF.